Listed below are T cell receptor beta chains from one sample, sequenced in a study of blood T cell repertoires in COVID-19. Assay: immunoSEQ multiplex PCR; the TCRdb copy retains only in-frame clones and omits some. The sample records about 270,000 clones, approximately 86% being singletons. The source material was peripheral blood. The receptors here all came from a woman aged 60-75 years who had recovered from COVID-19. The CDR3 runs from the conserved cysteine through the conserved F or W. D genes are given only for firm matches. Clone size is stated in some rows and not others, as once, few, many or a class when expanded.

clone size | D gene | J gene | V gene | CDR3 DNA | CDR3 protein
NA | NA | TRBJ1-5 | TRBV11-2 | TGTGCCAGCAGCTTAGTTACGACAGGCCCCCAGCATTTT | CASSLVTTGPQHF
NA | TRBD1 | TRBJ2-3 | TRBV3-1/TRBV3-2 | TGTGCCAGCAGCCTATACAGGGGGAGCACAGATACGCAGTATTTT | CASSLYRGSTDTQYF
NA | NA | TRBJ1-1 | TRBV19 | TGTGCCAGTACCTCCTTCGGAGGGGACACTGAAGCTTTCTTT | CASTSFGGDTEAFF
NA | NA | TRBJ1-2 | TRBV7-2 | TGTGCCAGCAGCTCATATTCACAGGGAGCTAACTATGGCTACACCTTC | CASSSYSQGANYGYTF
NA | TRBD2 | TRBJ2-3 | TRBV5-1 | TGCGCCAGCGCCGTTGCGGGGGGTAGCACAGATACGCAGTATTTT | CASAVAGGSTDTQYF
NA | NA | TRBJ2-1 | TRBV21-1 | TGTGCCAGCAGCAAAGTTAGCGGGGGCGCCGGGATCAATGAGCAGTTCTTC | CASSKVSGGAGINEQFF
once | NA | TRBJ2-5 | TRBV4-3 | TGCGCCAGCAGCCAAGATTCGGTCGAGACCCAGTACTTC | CASSQDSVETQYF
NA | TRBD1 | TRBJ2-1 | TRBV11-3 | TGTGCCAGCAGCGCCTCGGGGACAGGGCCCTACAATGAGCAGTTCTTC | CASSASGTGPYNEQFF
NA | TRBD1 | TRBJ2-3 | TRBV7-9 | TGTGCCAGCAGCTTAGATGGGACAGGCACAGATACGCAGTATTTT | CASSLDGTGTDTQYF
NA | NA | TRBJ1-6 | TRBV27 | TGTGCCAGCACAGGGGACTCCTATAATTCACCCCTCCACTTT | CASTGDSYNSPLHF
NA | NA | TRBJ1-2 | TRBV3-1/TRBV3-2 | TGTGCCAGCAGCCAAGTCACAGAAGGATATGGCTACACCTTC | CASSQVTEGYGYTF
NA | TRBD1 | TRBJ1-5 | TRBV6-2/TRBV6-3 | TGTGCCAGCAGTTACCCCCGACAGGGTTCGAGCAATCAGCCCCAGCATTTT | CASSYPRQGSSNQPQHF
NA | NA | TRBJ2-5 | TRBV4-2 | TGTGCCAGCAGCCAAGATATGCAAGAGACCCAGTACTTC | CASSQDMQETQYF
NA | NA | TRBJ1-2 | TRBV28 | TGTGCCAGCAGCATAGACAGTTCCCTTAACTATGGCTACACCTTC | CASSIDSSLNYGYTF
NA | TRBD1 | TRBJ1-6 | TRBV29-1 | TGCAGCGTGGGACAGGCGAGGGACTCACCCCTCCACTTT | CSVGQARDSPLHF
NA | TRBD1 | TRBJ1-4 | TRBV12-5 | TGTGCTAGTGGTTTGGTAATCGCGACAGGGGTTGATGAAAAACTGTTTTTT | CASGLVIATGVDEKLFF
NA | NA | TRBJ2-3 | TRBV7-8 | TGTGCCAGCAGCCTCCGGACAGAGGCAGATACGCAGTATTTT | CASSLRTEADTQYF
NA | TRBD2 | TRBJ2-1 | TRBV6-5 | TGTGCCAGCAGTTACCGTAGCGGGGGGGGGCATGAGCAGTTCTTC | CASSYRSGGGHEQFF
once | NA | TRBJ2-1 | TRBV29-1 | TGCAGCGTTCTTGGACAGCCAGTTGACAATGAGCAGTTCTTC | CSVLGQPVDNEQFF
NA | TRBD2 | TRBJ2-5 | TRBV14 | TGTGCCAGCAGCCAAGATCGCGGGGGGCGCATTACCCAGTACTTC | CASSQDRGGRITQYF
NA | NA | TRBJ2-2 | TRBV5-4 | TGTGCCAGCAGCTTGGTGACAGCCGGGGAGCTGTTTTTT | CASSLVTAGELFF
NA | NA | TRBJ2-1 | TRBV2 | TGTGCCAGCAGTGCCGTCGACAAGGGGGAGCAGTTCTTC | CASSAVDKGEQFF
NA | NA | TRBJ1-5 | TRBV10-3 | TGTGCCATCAGTGAGACCCGTGTGGCGGTGAATCAGCCCCAGCATTTT | CAISETRVAVNQPQHF
few | TRBD2 | TRBJ2-2 | TRBV28 | TGTGCCAGCAGTTTATTACTAGCGGGGGGGCCGGACACCGGGGAGCTGTTTTTT | CASSLLLAGGPDTGELFF
NA | NA | TRBJ1-4 | TRBV19 | TGTGCCAGCGTTGGGTCAGGCTTAGAAAAACTGTTTTTT | CASVGSGLEKLFF
many | TRBD1 | TRBJ1-2 | TRBV5-6 | TGTGCCAGCAGCCAGGACAGGGGTACCTATGGCTACACCTTC | CASSQDRGTYGYTF
few | NA | TRBJ2-5 | TRBV7-3 | TGTGCCAGCAGCGGACTGAGAGGAGAGACCCAGTACTTC | CASSGLRGETQYF
NA | NA | TRBJ1-5 | TRBV23-1 | TGCGCCAGCAGTCCCAGACAGGCCAATCAGCCCCAGCATTTT | CASSPRQANQPQHF
NA | TRBD1 | TRBJ2-1 | TRBV24-1 | TGTGCCACCAGTGATCAAGACAGGGGGGCCTATAATGAGCAGTTCTTC | CATSDQDRGAYNEQFF
NA | NA | TRBJ1-1 | TRBV13 | TGTGCCACTTCGGAACAGGCCATCTGGAACACTGAAGCTTTCTTT | CATSEQAIWNTEAFF
NA | TRBD2 | TRBJ2-7 | TRBV18 | TGTGCCAGCTCTCGTAGCGGGGCTGTTTCCAACGAGCAGTACTTC | CASSRSGAVSNEQYF
NA | NA | TRBJ2-5 | TRBV14 | TGTGCCAGCAGCAAGACAGGGAGGAGGGAGACCCAGTACTTC | CASSKTGRRETQYF
few | TRBD2 | TRBJ2-2 | TRBV7-9 | TGTGCCAGCAGGCCGGGACTAGCGGGGACCGGGGAGCTGTTTTTT | CASRPGLAGTGELFF
NA | TRBD2 | TRBJ2-1 | TRBV9 | TGTGCCAGCAGCGTAGAAGCGTGGGGGGGAAATGAGCAGTTCTTC | CASSVEAWGGNEQFF
NA | NA | TRBJ1-5 | TRBV12-3/TRBV12-4 | TGTGCCAGCAGTCTACCAGGACAGCCCCAGCATTTT | CASSLPGQPQHF
NA | NA | TRBJ2-7 | TRBV5-1 | TGCGCCAGCAGCTTGGAGCCCTGGAGCTCCTACGAGCAGTACTTC | CASSLEPWSSYEQYF
NA | TRBD2 | TRBJ2-7 | TRBV7-2 | TGTGCCAGCAGCCCACAGACTAGCGGGGGGAGATACGAGCAGTACTTC | CASSPQTSGGRYEQYF
once | NA | TRBJ1-1 | TRBV7-2 | TGTGCCAGCAGCTTAGCCGGGACATTGAACACTGAAGCTTTCTTT | CASSLAGTLNTEAFF
NA | NA | TRBJ2-7 | TRBV6-5 | TGTGCCAGCATTCCGCGCCTTGGGAGCTCCTACGAGCAGTACTTC | CASIPRLGSSYEQYF
NA | TRBD1 | TRBJ1-2 | TRBV23-1 | TGCGCCAGCAGTCAGAATCGGACAGGTTACTATGGCTACACCTTC | CASSQNRTGYYGYTF
NA | TRBD2 | TRBJ2-2 | TRBV7-2 | TGTGCCAGCAGCACACTAGCGGGGAACACCGGGGAGCTGTTTTTT | CASSTLAGNTGELFF
NA | TRBD2 | TRBJ2-1 | TRBV28 | TGTGCCAGCAGTTTATCCCGCGGGGGGGCCTTCTACAATGAGCAGTTCTTC | CASSLSRGGAFYNEQFF
NA | TRBD2 | TRBJ2-5 | TRBV3-1/TRBV3-2 | TGTGCCAGCAGCCGGACTAGCGGGGGACAAGAGACCCAGTACTTC | CASSRTSGGQETQYF
NA | TRBD2 | TRBJ2-3 | TRBV6-5 | TGTGCCAGCAGTTACCGAACTAGCGTCCCAGATACGCAGTATTTT | CASSYRTSVPDTQYF